The 13 T cell receptor beta chains given below trace back to one sample, sequenced in a study of beta chain features in type 1 diabetes. These receptors are not linked to any known antigen. Sequencing targeted expressed TCRB transcripts, as all isolated RNA had been reverse transcribed. Profiling relied on immunoSEQ multiplex PCR, and the TCRdb table lists in-frame clones only, not all of them. The sample includes about 150,000 clones, roughly 8% seen only once; the top ten take about 0.9%. Study-level results: All four CD4+ subsets of Type 1 diabetes patients contained TCRB CDR3s that were moderately but significantly shorter.

What was sequenced was central memory CD4+ T cells from blood. The receptors derive from a woman between 35 and 50 years old with type 1 diabetes.

The chain uses TRBV5-4 and TRBJ1-2, with D hard to call. This CDR3 contains 14 residues. Trimming took off 0 bases at V and 7 bases at J, with 13 bases between the two ends. CDR1 and CDR2 from the germline V gene are SGHNT and YYREEE (reference sequence). The CDR3 coding sequence is TGTGCCAGCAGCTTGGAGTACGTCAGTCTTGGCTACACCTTC. This encodes CASSLEYVSLGYTF.

This clone was seen ten or more times. The chain is built from TRBV5-1 and TRBJ1-1; 9 positions match TRBD1. The CDR3 is 15 residues long. Germline assignment: CDR1 SGHRS and CDR2 YFSETQ. J lost 1 base, V lost 0 bases, and 1 base had no gene match. CDR3 residues: CASSLEGQGNTEAFF. CDR3 DNA sequence: TGCGCCAGCAGCTTGGAGGGACAGGGGAACACTGAAGCTTTCTTT.

The gene calls are TRBV25-1 and TRBJ1-1; the D is unclear. The CDR3 loop spans 14 amino acids. Germline V gene sequence: CDR1 MGHDK, CDR2 SYGVNS. Trimming removed 8 bases at V and 1 base at J, with 14 bases between. In nucleotides, the CDR3 is TGTGCCAGCGATCTTAACGCGGGGAACACTGAAGCTTTCTTT. Translated, it gives CASDLNAGNTEAFF.

This clone was counted at least ten times. V is TRBV28 and J is TRBJ1-2; weak D call: TRBD1 (6 bases). This CDR3 contains 12 residues. Germline V gene sequence: CDR1 MDHEN, CDR2 SYDVKM. V shed 5 bases and J shed 3 bases, with 7 bases lying between them. The DNA of the CDR3 is TGTGCCAGCAGTGCAGGGGACTATGGCTACACCTTC. Translating gives CASSAGDYGYTF.

In this sample, this clone turned up many times. The chain recombines TRBV7-9 with TRBJ1-1, with unresolved D. Per the germline V gene, CDR1 is SEHNR and CDR2 is FQNEAQ (reference sequence). V was trimmed by 1 base and J by 3 bases, leaving 15 bases between them. The CDR3 covers 16 residues. The CDR3 here is CASSLGRVTKDTEAFF. CDR3 sequence (DNA): TGTGCCAGCAGCTTAGGTCGTGTAACTAAGGACACTGAAGCTTTCTTT.

This clone was seen a few times. This sequence joins TRBV28 and TRBJ1-6, with TRBD1 identical over 8 bases. The CDR3 spans 15 residues. Per the germline V gene, CDR1 is MDHEN and CDR2 is SYDVKM. V gave up 3 bases and J gave up 7 bases; unmatched junction bases: 5. The chain's CDR3 is CASSFPGGENSPLHF. CDR3 DNA sequence: TGTGCCAGCAGTTTCCCAGGGGGCGAGAATTCACCCCTCCACTTT.

This clone has just a few counts. The chain has TRBV5-1 and TRBJ2-1, with 11 bases that match TRBD2. V shed 0 bases, J shed 7 bases, and the junction held 6 bases outside the gene matches. CDR3 size: 16 residues. The V gene's germline CDR1 is SGHRS and CDR2 YFSETQ. CDR3 protein: CASSLEASGRTNEQFF. CDR3 nucleotides: TGCGCCAGCAGCTTGGAGGCTAGCGGGAGGACAAATGAGCAGTTCTTC.

This clone turned up a few times. This chain links TRBV9 with TRBJ2-2, with 7 bases matching TRBD1. Germline V CDR1 and CDR2: SGDLS, YYNGEE. The length of the CDR3 is 14 residues. The J segment lost 5 bases and the V segment lost 5 bases, leaving 6 bases of the junction unmatched. The CDR3 spells CASRRTGETGELFF. Written as DNA, the CDR3 is TGTGCCAGCAGGCGCACAGGGGAAACCGGGGAGCTGTTTTTT. The entire variable domain, with the rest obtained from reference TRBV9 and TRBJ2-2, is as follows: DSGVTQTPKHLITATGQRVTLRCSPRSGDLSVYWYQQSLDQGLQFLIQYYNGEERAKGNILERFSAQQFPDLHSELNLSSLELGDSALYFCASRRTGETGELFFGEGSRLTVL.

The table lists this clone with a few counts. The genes are TRBV5-1 and TRBJ2-1; 10 bases align to TRBD2. The CDR3 covers 17 residues. Germline lookup yields CDR1 SGHRS and CDR2 YFSETQ. With 0 bases clipped from V and 6 bases from J, the junction kept 9 bases outside the gene matches. The DNA for the CDR3 is TGCGCCAGCAGCTTGGGGCCCGGGACTAGCGCCGTCAATGAGCAGTTCTTC. Residues: CASSLGPGTSAVNEQFF.

This clone was detected only a few times. Different DNA sequences within this sample yield the same CDR3. The chain joins TRBV7-2 to TRBJ1-5; D uncertain. V lost 3 bases, J lost 2 bases, and 11 bases lay in between. This CDR3 region has 15 residues. The germline gives CDR1 SGHTA, CDR2 FQGNSA. The CDR3 nucleotides read TGTGCCAGCAGCTTGATGGGGAGAGGCAATCAGCCCCAGCATTTT. As protein: CASSLMGRGNQPQHF.

This clone turned up a few times. The rearrangement joins TRBV5-1 to TRBJ2-5; 7 bases agree with TRBD1. Germline CDR1 is SGHRS and CDR2 is YFSETQ. This CDR3 spans 14 amino acids. Trimming at V came to 3 bases and at J to 4 bases, leaving 6 bases not matched to a gene. The CDR3 DNA is TGCGCCAGCAGCTCTGGGCGGACAGGAGAGACCCAGTACTTC. It yields the protein CASSSGRTGETQYF.

This clone was seen only a few times. Written as DNA, the CDR3 is TGTGCCAGCAGCTTAGCCGGGACAGAGACCCATGGCGGCTACACCTTC. It encodes CASSLAGTETHGGYTF. The V gene is TRBV7-2, the J gene TRBJ1-2, with 7 bases fitting TRBD1. Germline values: CDR1 SGHTA, CDR2 FQGNSA. The CDR3 extends over 16 amino acids. V shed 0 bases and J 8 bases; nucleotides not matched to a gene: 12.

This clone showed up just a few times. The chain recombines TRBV5-4 with TRBJ2-7; D call uncertain. Germline V lookup: CDR1 SGHNT, CDR2 YYREEE (reference sequence). The CDR3 totals 13 residues. V was shortened by 3 bases and J by 1 base, with 8 bases between the two germline ends. The CDR3 nucleotides are TGTGCCAGCAGCTCATTCCATTCCTACGAGCAGTACTTC. It specifies CASSSFHSYEQYF.